This T cell receptor (beta chain) was captured by sequencing in a study of CXCR3-negative and CXCR3-positive naive CD8 T cells. A CD45RO-CCR7+CD27+CD95- profile was what naive CD8+ T cells displayed. Worth noting for this clonotype: Antigen unknown.

With UMI labels, 5' RACE was used to prepare the TRB cDNA libraries. TCRdb re-called the 5' RACE reads; every CDR3 protein appears as one record, without DNA. This table holds tens of thousands of distinct CDR3 sequences. Overall study results and limits: Hydrophobicity of TRB CDR3s was greater in CXCR3-positive naive cells than in CXCR3-negative naive cells. TRBV-TRBJ usage was similar across naive CXCR3 subsets but distinct in memory cells.

Looked up from germline, CDR1 is KGHDR and CDR2 is SFDVKD. This CDR3 contains 15 residues. The sequence was collected from a human donor in good health. Some clones in this sample may be carry-over from other donors' samples. The J gene is TRBJ2-2, the V gene TRBV24-1; checking the TCRdb D call of TRBD1 is not possible without DNA. Sequences were obtained from naive CXCR3+ CD8+ T cells from blood. Subset noted: CD45RO-CCR7+CD27+CD95- naive CD8+ T cells expressing CXCR3 (TNR3+). The CDR3 protein is CATSDLPGGTGELFF.